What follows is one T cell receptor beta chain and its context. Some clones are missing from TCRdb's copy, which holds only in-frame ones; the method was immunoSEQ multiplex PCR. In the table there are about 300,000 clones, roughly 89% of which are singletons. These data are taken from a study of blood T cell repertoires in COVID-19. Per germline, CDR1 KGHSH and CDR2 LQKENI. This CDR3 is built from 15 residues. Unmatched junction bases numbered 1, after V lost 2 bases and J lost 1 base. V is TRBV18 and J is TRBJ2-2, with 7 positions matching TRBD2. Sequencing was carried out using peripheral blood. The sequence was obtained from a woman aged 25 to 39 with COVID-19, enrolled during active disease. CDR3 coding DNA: TGTGCCAGCTCACCAGTAGCGGGGAACACCGGGGAGCTGTTTTTT. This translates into CASSPVAGNTGELFF.